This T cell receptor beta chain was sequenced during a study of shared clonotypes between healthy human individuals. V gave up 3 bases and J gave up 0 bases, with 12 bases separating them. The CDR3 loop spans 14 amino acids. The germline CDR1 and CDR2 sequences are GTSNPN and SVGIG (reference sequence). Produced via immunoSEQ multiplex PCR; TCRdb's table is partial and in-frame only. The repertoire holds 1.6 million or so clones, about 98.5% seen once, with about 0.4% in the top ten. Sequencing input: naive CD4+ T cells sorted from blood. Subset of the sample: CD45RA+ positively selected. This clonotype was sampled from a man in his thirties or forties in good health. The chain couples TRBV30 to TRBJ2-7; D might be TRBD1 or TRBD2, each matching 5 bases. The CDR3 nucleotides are TGTGCCTGGAGAGTCGGGGCACTCTCCTACGAGCAGTACTTC. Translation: CAWRVGALSYEQYF.